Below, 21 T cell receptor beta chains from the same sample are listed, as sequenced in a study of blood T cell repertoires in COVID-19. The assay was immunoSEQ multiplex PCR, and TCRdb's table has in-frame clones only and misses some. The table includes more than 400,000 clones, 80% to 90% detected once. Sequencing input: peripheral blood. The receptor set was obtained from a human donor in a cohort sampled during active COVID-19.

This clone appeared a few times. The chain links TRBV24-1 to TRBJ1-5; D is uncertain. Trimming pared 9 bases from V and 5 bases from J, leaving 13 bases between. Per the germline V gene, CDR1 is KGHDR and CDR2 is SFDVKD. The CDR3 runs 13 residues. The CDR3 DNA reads TGTGCCACCGCCCAGTCGCAAGATCAGCCCCAGCATTTT. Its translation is CATAQSQDQPQHF.

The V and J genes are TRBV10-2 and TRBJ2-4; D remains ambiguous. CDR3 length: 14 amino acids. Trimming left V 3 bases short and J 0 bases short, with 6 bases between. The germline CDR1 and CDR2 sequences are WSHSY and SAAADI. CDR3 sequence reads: CASSELLAKNIQYF. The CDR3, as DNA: TGCGCCAGCAGTGAACTCCTAGCCAAAAACATTCAGTACTTC.

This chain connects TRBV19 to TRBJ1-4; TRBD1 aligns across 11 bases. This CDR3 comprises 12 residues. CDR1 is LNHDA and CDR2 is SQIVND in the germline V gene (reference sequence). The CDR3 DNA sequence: TGTGCTACCGGGACAGGGGGGAAAAAACTGTTTTTT. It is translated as CATGTGGKKLFF.

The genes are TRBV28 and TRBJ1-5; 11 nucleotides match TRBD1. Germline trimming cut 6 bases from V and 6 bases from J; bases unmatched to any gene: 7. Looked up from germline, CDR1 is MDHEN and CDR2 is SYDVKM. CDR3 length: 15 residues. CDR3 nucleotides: TGTGCCAGCAGCCCCGGACAGGGGGCATTTCAGCCCCAGCATTTT. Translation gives CASSPGQGAFQPQHF.

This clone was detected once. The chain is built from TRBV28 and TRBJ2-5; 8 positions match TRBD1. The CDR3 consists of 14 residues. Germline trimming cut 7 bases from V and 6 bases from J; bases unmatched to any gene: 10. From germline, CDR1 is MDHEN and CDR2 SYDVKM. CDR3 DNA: TGTGCCAGCAATACATCAGGGGGCGCGAAGACCCAGTACTTC. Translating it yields CASNTSGGAKTQYF.

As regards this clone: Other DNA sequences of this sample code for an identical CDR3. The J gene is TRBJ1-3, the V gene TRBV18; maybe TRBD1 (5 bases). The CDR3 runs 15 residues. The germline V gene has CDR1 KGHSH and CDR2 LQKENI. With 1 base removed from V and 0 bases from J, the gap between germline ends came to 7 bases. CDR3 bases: TGTGCCAGCTCACCACAACAGGTCTCTGGAAACACCATATATTTT. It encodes CASSPQQVSGNTIYF.

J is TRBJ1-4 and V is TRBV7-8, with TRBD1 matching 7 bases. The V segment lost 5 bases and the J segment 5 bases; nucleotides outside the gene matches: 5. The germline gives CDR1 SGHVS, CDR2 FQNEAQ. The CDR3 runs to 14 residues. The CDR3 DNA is TGTGCCAGCAGCAGAGGGACAGCAAATGAAAAACTGTTTTTT. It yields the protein CASSRGTANEKLFF.

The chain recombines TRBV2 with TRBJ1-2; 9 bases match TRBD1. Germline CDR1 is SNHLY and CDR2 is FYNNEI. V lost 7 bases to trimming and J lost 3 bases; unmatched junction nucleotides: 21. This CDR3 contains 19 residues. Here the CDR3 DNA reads TGTGCCAGCACTCTCCCCGTTGGACAGGGGTATGTTGGAGACTATGGCTACACCTTC. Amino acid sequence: CASTLPVGQGYVGDYGYTF.

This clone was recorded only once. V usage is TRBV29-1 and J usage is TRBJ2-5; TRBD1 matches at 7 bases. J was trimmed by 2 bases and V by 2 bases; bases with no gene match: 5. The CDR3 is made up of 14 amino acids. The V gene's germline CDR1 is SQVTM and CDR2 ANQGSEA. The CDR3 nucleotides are TGCAGCGTTGAAACCAGGGGGAAACAAGAGACCCAGTACTTC. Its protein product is CSVETRGKQETQYF.

CDR3 DNA: TGTGCCAGCAGCCTGGACTCTTTTAGCGAGCAGTACTTC. It yields the protein CASSLDSFSEQYF. V and J are TRBV7-3 and TRBJ2-7, with TRBD2 as a possible D gene (5 bases). CDR1 and CDR2 from the germline V gene are SGHTA and FQGTGA. V was shortened by 5 bases and J by 6 bases, with 14 bases between the two germline ends. The CDR3 is 13 residues long. Together with reference TRBV7-3 and TRBJ2-7, the CDR3 gives the full variable domain: GAGVSQTPSNKVTEKGKYVELRCDPISGHTALYWYRQSLGQGPEFLIYFQGTGAADDSGLPNDRFFAVRPEGSVSTLKIQRTERGDSAVYLCASSLDSFSEQYFGPGTRLTVT.

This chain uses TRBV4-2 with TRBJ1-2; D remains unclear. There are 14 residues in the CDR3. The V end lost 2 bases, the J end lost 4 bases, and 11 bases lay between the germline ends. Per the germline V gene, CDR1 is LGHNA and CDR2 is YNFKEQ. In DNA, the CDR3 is TGTGCCAGCAGCCAACGCGGGTCCTTCTATGGCTACACCTTC. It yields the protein CASSQRGSFYGYTF.

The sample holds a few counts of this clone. CDR3 DNA sequence: TGTGCCAGCAGCTTTGCCGGGACTAGCGGCACAGATACGCAGTATTTT. As protein: CASSFAGTSGTDTQYF. The genes are TRBV7-9 and TRBJ2-3; 10 nucleotides match TRBD2. Germline V CDR1 and CDR2: SEHNR, FQNEAQ (reference sequence). The CDR3 has 16 amino acids. J gave up 1 base and V 3 bases, and 4 bases lay outside the gene matches. Combining the CDR3 with reference TRBV7-9 and TRBJ2-3 gives the whole variable domain DTGVSQNPRHKITKRGQNVTFRCDPISEHNRLYWYRQTLGQGPEFLTYFQNEAQLEKSRLLSDRFSAERPKGSFSTLEIQRTEQGDSAMYLCASSFAGTSGTDTQYFGPGTRLTVL.

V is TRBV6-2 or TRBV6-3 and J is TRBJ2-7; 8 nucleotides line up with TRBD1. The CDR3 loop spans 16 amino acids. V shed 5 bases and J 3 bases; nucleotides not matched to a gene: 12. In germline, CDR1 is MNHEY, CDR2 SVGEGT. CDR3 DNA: TGTGCCAGCAGTGATCAGGCCGGGACAGGCAGCTACGAGCAGTACTTC. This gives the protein CASSDQAGTGSYEQYF.

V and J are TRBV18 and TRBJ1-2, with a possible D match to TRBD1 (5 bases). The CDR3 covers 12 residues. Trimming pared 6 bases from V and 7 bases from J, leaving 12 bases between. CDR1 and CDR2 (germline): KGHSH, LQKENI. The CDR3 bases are TGTGCCAGCTCCCCCAAAGGGGCTGGCTACACCTTC. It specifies CASSPKGAGYTF.

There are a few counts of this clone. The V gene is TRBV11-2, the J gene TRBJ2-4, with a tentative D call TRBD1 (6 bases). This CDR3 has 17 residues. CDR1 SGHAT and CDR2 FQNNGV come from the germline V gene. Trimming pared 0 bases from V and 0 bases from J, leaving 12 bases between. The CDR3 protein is CASSLDYRGTAKNIQYF. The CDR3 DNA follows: TGTGCCAGCAGCTTAGATTATAGGGGGACAGCCAAAAACATTCAGTACTTC.

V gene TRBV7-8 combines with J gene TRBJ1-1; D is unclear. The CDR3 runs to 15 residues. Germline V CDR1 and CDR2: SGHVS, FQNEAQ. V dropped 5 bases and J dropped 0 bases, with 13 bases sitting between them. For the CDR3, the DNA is TGTGCCAGCAGCCCGCGAATATCGTTGAACACTGAAGCTTTCTTT. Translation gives CASSPRISLNTEAFF.

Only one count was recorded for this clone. This chain's CDR3 is CASSSLTIAGGSKDTQYF. The CDR3 nucleotides are TGTGCCAGCAGCTCTCTCACAATAGCGGGAGGTAGTAAAGATACGCAGTATTTT. The chain uses TRBV3-1 (or the pseudogene TRBV3-2) and TRBJ2-3; 10 nucleotides match TRBD2. The J segment lost 5 bases and the V segment lost 5 bases, leaving 16 bases of the junction unmatched. Germline V gene sequence: CDR1 LGHDT, CDR2 YNNKEL (reference sequence). This CDR3 region has 18 residues.

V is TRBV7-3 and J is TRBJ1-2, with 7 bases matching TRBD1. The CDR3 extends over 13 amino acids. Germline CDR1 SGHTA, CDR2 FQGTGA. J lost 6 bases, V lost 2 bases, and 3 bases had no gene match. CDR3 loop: CASSLYRGHGYTF. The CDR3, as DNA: TGTGCCAGCAGCTTATACAGGGGTCATGGCTACACCTTC.

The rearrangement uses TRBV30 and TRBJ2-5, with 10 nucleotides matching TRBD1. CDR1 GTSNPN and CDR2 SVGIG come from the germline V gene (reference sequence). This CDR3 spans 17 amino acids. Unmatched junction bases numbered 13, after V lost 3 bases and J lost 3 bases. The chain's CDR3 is CAWSSGTGDVSEETQYF. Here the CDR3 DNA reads TGTGCCTGGAGCTCCGGGACAGGGGACGTCTCGGAAGAGACCCAGTACTTC. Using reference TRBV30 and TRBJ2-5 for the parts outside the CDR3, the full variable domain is SQTIHQWPATLVQPVGSPLSLECTVEGTSNPNLYWYRQAAGRGLQLLFYSVGIGQISSEVPQNLSASRPQDRQFILSSKKLLLSDSGFYLCAWSSGTGDVSEETQYFGPGTRLLVL.

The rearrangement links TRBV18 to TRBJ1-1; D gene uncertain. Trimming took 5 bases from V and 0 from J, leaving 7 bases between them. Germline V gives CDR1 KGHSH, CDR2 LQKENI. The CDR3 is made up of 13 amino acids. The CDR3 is CASSDTLNTEAFF. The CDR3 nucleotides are TGTGCCAGCTCAGACACCTTGAACACTGAAGCTTTCTTT. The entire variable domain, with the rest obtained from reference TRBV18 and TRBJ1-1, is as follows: NAGVMQNPRHLVRRRGQEARLRCSPMKGHSHVYWYRQLPEEGLKFMVYLQKENIIDESGMPKERFSAEFPKEGPSILRIQQVVRGDSAAYFCASSDTLNTEAFFGQGTRLTVV.

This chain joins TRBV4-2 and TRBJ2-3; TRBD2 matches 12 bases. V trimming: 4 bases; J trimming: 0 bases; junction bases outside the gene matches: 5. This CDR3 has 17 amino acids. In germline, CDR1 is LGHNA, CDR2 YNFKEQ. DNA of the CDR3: TGTGCCAGCAGCCCCAGACTAGCGGGAGCGAGCACAGATACGCAGTATTTT. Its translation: CASSPRLAGASTDTQYF.